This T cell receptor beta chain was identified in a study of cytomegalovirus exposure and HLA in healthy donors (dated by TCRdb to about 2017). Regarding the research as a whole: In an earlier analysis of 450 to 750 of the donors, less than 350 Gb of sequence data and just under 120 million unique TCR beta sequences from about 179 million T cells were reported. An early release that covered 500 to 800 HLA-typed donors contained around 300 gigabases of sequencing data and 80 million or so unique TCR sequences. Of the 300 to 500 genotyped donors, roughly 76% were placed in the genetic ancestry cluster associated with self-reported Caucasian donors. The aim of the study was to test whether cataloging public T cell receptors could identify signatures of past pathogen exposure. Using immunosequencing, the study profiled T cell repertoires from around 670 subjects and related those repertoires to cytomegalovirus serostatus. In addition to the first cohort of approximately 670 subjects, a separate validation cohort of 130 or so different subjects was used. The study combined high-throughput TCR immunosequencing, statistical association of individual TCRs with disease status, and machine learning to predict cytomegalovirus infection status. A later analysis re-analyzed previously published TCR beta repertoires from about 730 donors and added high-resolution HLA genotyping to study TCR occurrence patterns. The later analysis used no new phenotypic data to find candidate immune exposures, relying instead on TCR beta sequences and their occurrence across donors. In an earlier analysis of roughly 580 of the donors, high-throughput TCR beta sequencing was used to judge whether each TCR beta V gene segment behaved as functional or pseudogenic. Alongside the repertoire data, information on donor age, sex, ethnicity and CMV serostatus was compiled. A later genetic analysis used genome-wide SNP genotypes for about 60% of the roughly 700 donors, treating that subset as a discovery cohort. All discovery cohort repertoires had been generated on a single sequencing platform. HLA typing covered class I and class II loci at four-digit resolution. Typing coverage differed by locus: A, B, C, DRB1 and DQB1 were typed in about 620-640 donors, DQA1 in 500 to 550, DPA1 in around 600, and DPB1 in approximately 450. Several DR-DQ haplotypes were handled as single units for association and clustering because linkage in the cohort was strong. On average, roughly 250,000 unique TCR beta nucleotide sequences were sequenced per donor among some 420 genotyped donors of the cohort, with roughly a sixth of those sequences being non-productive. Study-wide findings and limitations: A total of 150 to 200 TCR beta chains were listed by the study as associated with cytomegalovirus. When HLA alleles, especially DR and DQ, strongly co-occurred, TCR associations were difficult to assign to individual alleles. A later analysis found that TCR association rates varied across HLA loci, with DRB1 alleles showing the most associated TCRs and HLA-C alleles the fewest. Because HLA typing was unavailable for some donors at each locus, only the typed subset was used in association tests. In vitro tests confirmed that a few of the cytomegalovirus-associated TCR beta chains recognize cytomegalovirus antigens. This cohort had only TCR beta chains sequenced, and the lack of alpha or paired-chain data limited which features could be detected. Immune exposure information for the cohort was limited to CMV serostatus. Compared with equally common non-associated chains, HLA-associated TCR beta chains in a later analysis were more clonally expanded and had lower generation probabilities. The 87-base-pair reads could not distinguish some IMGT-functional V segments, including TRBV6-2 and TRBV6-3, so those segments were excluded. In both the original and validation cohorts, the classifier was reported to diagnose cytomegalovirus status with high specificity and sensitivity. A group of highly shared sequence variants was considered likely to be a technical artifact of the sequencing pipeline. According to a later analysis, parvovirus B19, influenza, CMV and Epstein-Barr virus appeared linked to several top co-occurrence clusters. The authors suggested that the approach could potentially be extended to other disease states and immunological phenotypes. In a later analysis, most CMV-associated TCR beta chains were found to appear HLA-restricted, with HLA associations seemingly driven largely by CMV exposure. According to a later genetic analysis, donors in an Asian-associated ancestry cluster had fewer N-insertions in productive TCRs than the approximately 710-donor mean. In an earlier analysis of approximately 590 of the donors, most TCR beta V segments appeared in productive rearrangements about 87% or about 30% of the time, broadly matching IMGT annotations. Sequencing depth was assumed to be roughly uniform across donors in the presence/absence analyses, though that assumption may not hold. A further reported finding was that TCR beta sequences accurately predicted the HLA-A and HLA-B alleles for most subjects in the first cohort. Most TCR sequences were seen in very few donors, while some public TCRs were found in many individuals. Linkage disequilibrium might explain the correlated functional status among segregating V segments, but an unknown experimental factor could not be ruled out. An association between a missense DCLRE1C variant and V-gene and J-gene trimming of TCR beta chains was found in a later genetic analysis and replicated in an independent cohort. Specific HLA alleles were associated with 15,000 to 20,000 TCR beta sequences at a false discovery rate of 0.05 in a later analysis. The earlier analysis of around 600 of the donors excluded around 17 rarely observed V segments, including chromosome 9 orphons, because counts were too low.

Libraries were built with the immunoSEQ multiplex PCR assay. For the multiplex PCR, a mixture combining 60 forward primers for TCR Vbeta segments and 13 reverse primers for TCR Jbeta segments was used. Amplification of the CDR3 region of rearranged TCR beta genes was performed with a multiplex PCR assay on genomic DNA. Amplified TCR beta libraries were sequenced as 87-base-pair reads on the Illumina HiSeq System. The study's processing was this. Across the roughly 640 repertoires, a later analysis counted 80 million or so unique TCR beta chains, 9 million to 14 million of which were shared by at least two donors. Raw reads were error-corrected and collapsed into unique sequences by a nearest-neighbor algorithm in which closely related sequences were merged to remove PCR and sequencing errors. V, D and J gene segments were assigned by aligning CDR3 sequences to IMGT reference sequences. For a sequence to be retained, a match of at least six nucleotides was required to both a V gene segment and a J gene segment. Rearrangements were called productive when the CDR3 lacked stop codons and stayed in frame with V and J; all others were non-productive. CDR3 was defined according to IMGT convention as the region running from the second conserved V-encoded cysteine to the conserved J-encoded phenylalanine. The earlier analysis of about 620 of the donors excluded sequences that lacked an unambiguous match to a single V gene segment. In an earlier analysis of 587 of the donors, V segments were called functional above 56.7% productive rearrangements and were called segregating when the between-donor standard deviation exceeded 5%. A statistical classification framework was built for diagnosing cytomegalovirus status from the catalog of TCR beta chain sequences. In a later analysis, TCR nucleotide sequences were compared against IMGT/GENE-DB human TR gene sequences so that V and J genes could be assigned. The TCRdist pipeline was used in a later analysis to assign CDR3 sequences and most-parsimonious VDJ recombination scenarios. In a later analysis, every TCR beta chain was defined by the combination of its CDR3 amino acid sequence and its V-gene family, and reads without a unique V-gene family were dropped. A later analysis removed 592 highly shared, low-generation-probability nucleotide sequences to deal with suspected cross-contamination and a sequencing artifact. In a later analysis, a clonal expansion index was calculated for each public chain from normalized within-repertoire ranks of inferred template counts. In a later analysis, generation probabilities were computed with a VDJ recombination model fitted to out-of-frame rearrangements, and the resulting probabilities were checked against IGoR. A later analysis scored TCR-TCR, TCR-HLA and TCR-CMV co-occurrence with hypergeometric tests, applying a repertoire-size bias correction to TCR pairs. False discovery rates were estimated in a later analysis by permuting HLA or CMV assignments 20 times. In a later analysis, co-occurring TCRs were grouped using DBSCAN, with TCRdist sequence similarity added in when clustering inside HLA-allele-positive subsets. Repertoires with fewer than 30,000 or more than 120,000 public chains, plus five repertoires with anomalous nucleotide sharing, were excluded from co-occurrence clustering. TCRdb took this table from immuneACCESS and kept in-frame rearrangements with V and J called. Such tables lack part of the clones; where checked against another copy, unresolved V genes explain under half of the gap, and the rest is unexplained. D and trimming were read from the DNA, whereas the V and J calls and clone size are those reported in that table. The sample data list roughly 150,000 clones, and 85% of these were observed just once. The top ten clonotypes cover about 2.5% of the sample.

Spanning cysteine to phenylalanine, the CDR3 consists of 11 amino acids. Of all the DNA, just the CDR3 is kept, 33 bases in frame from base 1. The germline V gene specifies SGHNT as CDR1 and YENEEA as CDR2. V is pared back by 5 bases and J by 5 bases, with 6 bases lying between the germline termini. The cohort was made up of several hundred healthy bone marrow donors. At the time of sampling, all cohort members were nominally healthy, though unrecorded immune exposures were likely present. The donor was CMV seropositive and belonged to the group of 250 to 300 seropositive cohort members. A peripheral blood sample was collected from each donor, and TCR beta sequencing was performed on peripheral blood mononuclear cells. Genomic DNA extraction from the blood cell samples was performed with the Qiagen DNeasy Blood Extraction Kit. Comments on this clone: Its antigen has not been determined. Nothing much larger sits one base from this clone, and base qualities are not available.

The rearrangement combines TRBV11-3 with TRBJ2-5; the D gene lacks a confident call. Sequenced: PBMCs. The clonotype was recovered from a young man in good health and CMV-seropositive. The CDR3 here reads CASSPGETQYF. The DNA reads TGTGCCAGCAGCCCCGGGGAGACCCAGTACTTC.